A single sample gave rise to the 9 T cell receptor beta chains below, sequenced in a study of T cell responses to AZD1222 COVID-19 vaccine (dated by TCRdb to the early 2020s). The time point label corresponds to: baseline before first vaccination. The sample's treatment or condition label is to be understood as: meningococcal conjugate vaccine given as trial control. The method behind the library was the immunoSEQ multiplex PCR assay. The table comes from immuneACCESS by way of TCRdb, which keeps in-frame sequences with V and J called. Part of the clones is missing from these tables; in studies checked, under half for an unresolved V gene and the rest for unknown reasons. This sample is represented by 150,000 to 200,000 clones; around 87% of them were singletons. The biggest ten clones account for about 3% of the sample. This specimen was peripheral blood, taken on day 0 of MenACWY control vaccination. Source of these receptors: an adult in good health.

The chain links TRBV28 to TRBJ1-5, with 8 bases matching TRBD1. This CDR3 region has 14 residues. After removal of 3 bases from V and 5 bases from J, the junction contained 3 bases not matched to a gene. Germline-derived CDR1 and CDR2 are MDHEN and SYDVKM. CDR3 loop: CASSFGTGYQPQHF. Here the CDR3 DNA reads TGTGCCAGCAGTTTCGGGACAGGCTATCAGCCCCAGCATTTT.

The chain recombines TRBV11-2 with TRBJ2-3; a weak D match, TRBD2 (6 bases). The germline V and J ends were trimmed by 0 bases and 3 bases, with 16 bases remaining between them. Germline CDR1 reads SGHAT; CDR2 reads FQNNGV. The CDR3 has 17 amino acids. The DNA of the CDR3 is TGTGCCAGCAGCTTAGATCTCGGAGGGGTTGGGACAGATACGCAGTATTTT. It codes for CASSLDLGGVGTDTQYF. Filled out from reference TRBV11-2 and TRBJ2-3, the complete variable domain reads EAGVAQSPRYKIIEKRQSVAFWCNPISGHATLYWYQQILGQGPKLLIQFQNNGVVDDSQLPKDRFSAERLKGVDSTLKIQPAKLEDSAVYLCASSLDLGGVGTDTQYFGPGTRLTVL.

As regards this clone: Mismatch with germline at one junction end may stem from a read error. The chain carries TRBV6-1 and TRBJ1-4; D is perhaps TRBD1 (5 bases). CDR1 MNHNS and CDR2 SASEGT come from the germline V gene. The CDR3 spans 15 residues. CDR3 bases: TGTGCCAGCAGCGAAGGGGACCGACTGGGTGAAAAACTGTTTTTT. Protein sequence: CASSEGDRLGEKLFF.

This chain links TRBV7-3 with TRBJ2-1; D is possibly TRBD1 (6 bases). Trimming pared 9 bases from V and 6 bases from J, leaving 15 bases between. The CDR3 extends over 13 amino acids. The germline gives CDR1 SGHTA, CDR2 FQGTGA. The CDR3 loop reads CASSRGGINEQFF. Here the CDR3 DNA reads TGTGCCAGTTCCCGAGGGGGTATCAATGAGCAGTTCTTC.

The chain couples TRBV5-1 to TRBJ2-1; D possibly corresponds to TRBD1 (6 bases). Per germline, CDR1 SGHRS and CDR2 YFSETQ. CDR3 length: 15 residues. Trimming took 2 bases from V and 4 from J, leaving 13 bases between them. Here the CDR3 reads CASSLLRTEYNEQFF. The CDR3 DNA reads TGCGCCAGCAGCTTATTGAGGACAGAGTACAATGAGCAGTTCTTC.

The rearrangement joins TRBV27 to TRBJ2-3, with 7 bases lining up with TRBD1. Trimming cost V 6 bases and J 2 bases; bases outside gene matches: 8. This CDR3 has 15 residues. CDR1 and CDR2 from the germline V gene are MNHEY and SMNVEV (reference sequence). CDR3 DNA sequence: TGTGCCAGCAGAGCGGACAGGATATACACAGATACGCAGTATTTT. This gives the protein CASRADRIYTDTQYF.

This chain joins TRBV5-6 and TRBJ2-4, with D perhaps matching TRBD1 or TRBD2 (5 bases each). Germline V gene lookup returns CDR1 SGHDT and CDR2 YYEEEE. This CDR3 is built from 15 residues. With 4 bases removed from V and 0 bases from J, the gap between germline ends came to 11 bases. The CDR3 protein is CASSGLGTAKNIQYF. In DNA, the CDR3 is TGTGCCAGCAGCGGCCTCGGGACAGCCAAAAACATTCAGTACTTC.

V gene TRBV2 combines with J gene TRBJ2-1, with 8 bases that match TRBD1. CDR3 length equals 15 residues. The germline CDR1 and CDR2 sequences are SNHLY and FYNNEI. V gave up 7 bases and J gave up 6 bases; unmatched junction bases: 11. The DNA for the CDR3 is TGTGCCAGCACCCCCAGACAGGGGATCCCCAATGAGCAGTTCTTC. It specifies CASTPRQGIPNEQFF.

This CDR3 is CASSVASGQYNEKLFF. The CDR3, as DNA: TGTGCCAGCAGCGTAGCCTCGGGACAGTATAATGAAAAACTGTTTTTT. This chain joins TRBV9 and TRBJ1-4; 7 nucleotides agree with TRBD1. V was pared by 0 bases and J by 4 bases, with 6 bases of the junction left unmatched. CDR3 size: 16 residues. Germline lookup yields CDR1 SGDLS and CDR2 YYNGEE.